The 29 T cell receptor beta chains listed next were all sequenced from one sample in a study of read filtering for tumor transcriptome and immune sequencing. This library used about 400 ng RNA and molecular barcoded adaptors spanning alpha/delta and beta/gamma chains. TCRdb used MiXCR to reprocess the reads, holding one entry per CDR3 protein. Among about 86,000 distinct CDR3 sequences listed, about 12% were seen once. Sample: a population of CD138-negative cells sorted from bone marrow. These receptors were collected from a donor over 35 with multiple myeloma.

The genes are TRBV4-1 and TRBJ1-3; D not certain. The CDR3 length is 13 residues. CDR1 is MGHRA, CDR2 YSYEKL, per germline. V lost 1 base to trimming and J lost 3 bases, with 4 bases between them. The CDR3 protein is CASSQGDGNTIYF. CDR3 nucleotide sequence: TGCGCCAGCAGCCAAGGGGATGGAAACACCATATATTTT.

This clonotype turned up a few times. One end of the junction is discordant with germline, which a read error may explain. The gene calls are TRBV19 and TRBJ1-5, with TRBD1 identical over 9 bases. The CDR3 contains 15 residues. From germline, CDR1 is LNHDA and CDR2 SQIVND (reference sequence). CDR3 DNA: TGTGCCGGTAGTCCCTGGACAGGGGGCAATCAGCCCCAGCATTTT. This encodes CAGSPWTGGNQPQHF.

With respect to this clonotype: This CDR3 fails to terminate in the conserved phenylalanine or tryptophan, so it likely reflects a read error. The chain links TRBV4-2 to TRBJ1-1, with TRBD1 as a possible D gene (5 bases). V lost 6 bases, J lost 3 bases, and 14 bases lay in between. The V gene's germline CDR1 is LGHNA and CDR2 YNFKEQ. The CDR3 covers 14 residues. CDR3 sequence: CASRLRGGDTEAFL. CDR3 bases: TGTGCCAGCAGACTACGGGGAGGGGACACTGAAGCTTTCCTT.

Details on this clonotype: This could be a read error, since a much larger clone is one nucleotide away. The chain combines TRBV2 with TRBJ2-5; D tentatively reads TRBD1 or TRBD2 (5 bases each). Per germline, CDR1 SNHLY and CDR2 FYNNEI. The CDR3 runs to 10 residues. CDR3 DNA sequence: TGTGCCAGCAGTGAAGGGGACCAGTGCTTC. Translating it yields CASSEGDQCF.

The V call is TRBV29-1, the J call TRBJ2-7; 8 bases are shared with TRBD1. CDR3 length equals 13 residues. Per the germline V gene, CDR1 is SQVTM and CDR2 is ANQGSEA. With 6 bases clipped from V and 6 bases from J, the junction kept 10 bases outside the gene matches. The CDR3 bases are TGCAGCGTGGAGACTGACAGGGGTGGCGAGCAGTACTTC. This encodes CSVETDRGGEQYF.

There are a few counts of this clonotype. A much larger clone is a single base away; this may be a read error. The chain couples TRBV3-1 to TRBJ1-2; maybe TRBD1 (5 bases). The CDR3 spans 15 residues. V lost 4 bases to trimming and J lost 3 bases, with 15 bases between them. The germline gives CDR1 LGHDT, CDR2 YNNKEL (reference sequence). CDR3 amino acids: CASSRGRGADYGYTF. The CDR3 coding sequence is TGTGCCAGCAGCCGGGGCCGGGGAGCTGACTATGGCTACACCTTC.

This clonotype occurred many times. The rearrangement links TRBV24-1 to TRBJ2-1; 9 bases line up with TRBD1. The CDR3 is 16 residues long. The junction had 7 bases not matched to a gene; V was cut back by 1 base and J by 7 bases. From germline, CDR1 is KGHDR and CDR2 SFDVKD. The CDR3, as DNA: TGTGCCACCAGTGATTTCCCGGACAGGGGTCTGAATGAGCAGTTCTTC. This sequence encodes CATSDFPDRGLNEQFF.

This clonotype came up a few times. This chain links TRBV11-2 with TRBJ2-7; the D gene could be TRBD1 or TRBD2 (6 bases each). The germline V gene has CDR1 SGHAT and CDR2 FQNNGV. Trimming left V 5 bases short and J 2 bases short, with 13 bases between. The CDR3 consists of 14 residues. The CDR3 DNA reads TGTGCCAGCAGCCTCGAGGGGGGTACCTACGAGCAGTACTTC. Protein: CASSLEGGTYEQYF.

This clonotype turned up a few times. A much bigger clone sits one base away, suggesting this may be a read error. The V and J genes are TRBV27 and TRBJ2-1, with D uncertain. The CDR3 has 12 amino acids. V was clipped by 7 bases and J by 6 bases, with 10 bases between them. Germline V gene lookup returns CDR1 MNHEY and CDR2 SMNVEV (reference sequence). CDR3 DNA: TGTGCCAGCAAGGCGCCTGGCAATGAGCAGTTCTTC. It specifies CASKAPGNEQFF.

This clonotype occurred many times. This rearrangement joins TRBV5-4 to TRBJ2-1; 8 nucleotides align to TRBD2. Per germline, CDR1 SGHNT and CDR2 YYREEE (reference sequence). Unmatched junction bases numbered 5, after V lost 0 bases and J lost 0 bases. This CDR3 is 17 amino acids long. For the CDR3, the DNA is TGTGCCAGCAGCTTGGGTAGCGGGACCAGCTCCTACAATGAGCAGTTCTTC. Its translation is CASSLGSGTSSYNEQFF.

Ten or more counts support this clonotype. This rearrangement joins TRBV6-4 to TRBJ2-2; D call uncertain. The V end lost 3 bases, the J end lost 0 bases, and 8 bases lay between the germline ends. Germline CDR1 and CDR2: MRHNA and SNTAGT. The CDR3 extends over 15 amino acids. The CDR3 DNA reads TGTGCCAGCAGTGAAATGGCCGCGAACACCGGGGAGCTGTTTTTT. Protein: CASSEMAANTGELFF.

A few counts support this clonotype. The chain joins TRBV29-1 to TRBJ2-1; 8 positions match TRBD2. Germline V lookup: CDR1 SQVTM, CDR2 ANQGSEA. This CDR3 contains 13 residues. V dropped 1 base and J dropped 5; count of bases not matched to a gene: 1. The CDR3 nucleotides are TGCAGCGTTGAAGCACTAGCGGACAATGAGCAGTTCTTC. This sequence encodes CSVEALADNEQFF.

This clonotype came up many times. V is TRBV28 and J is TRBJ2-5, with TRBD2 as a possible D gene (6 bases). CDR3 length: 15 residues. Trimming removed 2 bases from V and 5 bases from J, with 15 bases in between. Germline V gene data show CDR1 as MDHEN and CDR2 as SYDVKM. DNA of the CDR3: TGTGCCAGCAGTTTAGGCAGGGACTTCGACGAGACCCAGTACTTC. This translates into CASSLGRDFDETQYF.

This clonotype showed up many times. The gene calls are TRBV2 and TRBJ2-2, with no clear D. The CDR3 sequence is 12 residues long. V was pared by 6 bases and J by 1 base, with 3 bases between. Germline lookup yields CDR1 SNHLY and CDR2 FYNNEI. The CDR3 loop reads CASRENTGELFF. The CDR3 DNA reads TGTGCCAGCAGGGAGAACACCGGGGAGCTGTTTTTT.

This clonotype came up many times. V is TRBV24-1 and J is TRBJ2-1; TRBD2 matches at 9 bases. J was trimmed by 3 bases and V by 5 bases; bases with no gene match: 16. Germline CDR1 and CDR2: KGHDR and SFDVKD. This CDR3 has 19 residues. The CDR3 loop is CATSGSGPGREGRYNEQFF. CDR3 sequence (DNA): TGTGCCACCAGTGGATCCGGGCCAGGGCGGGAGGGGCGCTACAATGAGCAGTTCTTC.

The sample holds many counts of this clonotype. This rearrangement joins TRBV7-9 to TRBJ2-1; 14 nucleotides align to TRBD2. With V trimmed by 3 bases and J by 7 bases, 2 bases remained unmatched. CDR1 is SEHNR and CDR2 is FQNEAQ in the germline V gene (reference sequence). The CDR3 extends over 15 amino acids. As DNA, the CDR3 is TGTGCCAGCAGCTTGTGGACTAGCGGGAGGAATGAGCAGTTCTTC. This sequence encodes CASSLWTSGRNEQFF.

This clonotype was observed many times. The rearrangement links TRBV12-3 or TRBV12-4 to TRBJ2-6, with 7 bases matching TRBD1. This CDR3 spans 15 amino acids. After removal of 11 bases from V and 1 base from J, the junction contained 8 bases not matched to a gene. CDR3: CASRTGASGANVLTF. In DNA form, the CDR3 reads TGTGCCTCGAGAACAGGGGCGTCTGGGGCCAACGTCCTGACTTTC.

In its sample, this clonotype was seen many times. V and J are TRBV19 and TRBJ2-1, with 12 bases fitting TRBD2. The CDR3 runs 18 residues. V shed 5 bases, J shed 3 bases, and the junction held 11 bases outside the gene matches. CDR1 is LNHDA and CDR2 is SQIVND in the germline V gene (reference sequence). For the CDR3, the DNA is TGTGCCAGTAGTTGGAGAAGACTAGCGGGAGCGGTCTACAATGAGCAGTTCTTC. Amino acids: CASSWRRLAGAVYNEQFF.

This clonotype has at least ten counts. The chain combines TRBV5-1 with TRBJ1-1, with TRBD1 as a possible D gene (6 bases). V lost 0 bases, J lost 0 bases, and 9 bases lay in between. The length of the CDR3 is 15 residues. The germline V gene has CDR1 SGHRS and CDR2 YFSETQ. CDR3 in DNA: TGCGCCAGCAGCTTGGCCGGACAGTTGAACACTGAAGCTTTCTTT. This encodes CASSLAGQLNTEAFF.

There are a few counts of this clonotype. Possible read error: a much larger clone is one base away. This chain joins TRBV12-3 or TRBV12-4 and TRBJ1-1; no clear D gene. This CDR3 is built from 14 residues. Deletions cut 1 base from V and 2 bases from J, with 8 bases between. The CDR3 here is CASSLVLDNTEAFF. In nucleotides, the CDR3 is TGTGCCAGCAGTTTAGTTCTGGATAACACTGAAGCTTTCTTT.

This clonotype appeared many times. This chain joins TRBV6-2 or TRBV6-3 and TRBJ1-4; maybe TRBD1 (5 bases). The CDR3 totals 14 residues. CDR1 and CDR2 (germline): MNHEY, SVGEGT. Deletions cut 6 bases from V and 3 bases from J, with 11 bases between. CDR3 in amino acids: CASRPTEANEKLFF. The CDR3 coding sequence is TGTGCCAGCAGACCGACAGAAGCTAATGAAAAACTGTTTTTT.

This clonotype was seen at least ten times. The chain is built from TRBV6-4 and TRBJ2-2; no clear D gene. This CDR3 has 14 amino acids. Trimming took off 6 bases at V and 4 bases at J, with 12 bases between the two ends. Germline V CDR1 and CDR2: MRHNA, SNTAGT. This CDR3 reads CASSARPGTGELFF. For the CDR3, the DNA is TGTGCCAGCAGCGCAAGACCCGGCACCGGGGAGCTGTTTTTT.

This clonotype was seen many times. V usage is TRBV5-1 and J usage is TRBJ1-1, with 9 bases fitting TRBD1. CDR3 length: 13 residues. Unmatched junction bases numbered 3, after V lost 3 bases and J lost 6 bases. The germline gives CDR1 SGHRS, CDR2 YFSETQ. The CDR3: CASSSGTGSEAFF. CDR3 DNA: TGCGCCAGCAGCTCCGGGACAGGGTCTGAAGCTTTCTTT.

This clonotype was counted a single time. A much larger clonotype is one base distant, so this may be a read error. The rearrangement joins TRBV14 to TRBJ1-5; the D gene is possibly TRBD1 (5 bases). CDR3 size: 13 residues. The germline gives CDR1 SGHDN, CDR2 FVKESK. CDR3 sequence: CTSSQNGAQPQHF. CDR3 sequence (DNA): TGTACCAGCAGCCAGAACGGGGCTCAGCCCCAGCATTTT.

This clonotype was observed many times. The rearrangement joins TRBV7-8 to TRBJ1-5; D possibly corresponds to TRBD1 (6 bases). Germline assignment: CDR1 SGHVS and CDR2 FQNEAQ. The CDR3 has 17 amino acids. Between the trimmed V and J ends, which lost 2 bases and 1 base, there was a span of 15 bases. CDR3 residues: CASSLRAGAVSNQPQHF. The CDR3 nucleotides are TGTGCCAGCAGCTTAAGGGCAGGGGCAGTGAGCAATCAGCCCCAGCATTTT.

This clonotype was seen many times. The chain has TRBV5-5 and TRBJ2-1, with D perhaps TRBD2 (6 bases). Trimming removed 4 bases from V and 4 bases from J, with 18 bases in between. This CDR3 has 16 residues. Germline V gives CDR1 SGHKS, CDR2 YYEKEE (reference sequence). As DNA, the CDR3 is TGTGCCAGCAGCCTCTTGGCGGGACCTCAATACAATGAGCAGTTCTTC. Its protein is CASSLLAGPQYNEQFF.

This clonotype was detected only a few times. Lacking the conserved final phenylalanine or tryptophan, this CDR3 likely reflects a read error. The V call is TRBV5-1, the J call TRBJ2-2; TRBD2 aligns across 8 bases. CDR3 length: 15 residues. The ends lost 5 bases at V and 3 bases at J; junction bases unmatched: 6. Per germline, CDR1 SGHRS and CDR2 YFSETQ. The CDR3 region is CASRPPGGDTGELFS. CDR3 sequence (DNA): TGCGCCAGCAGGCCGCCGGGGGGGGACACCGGGGAGCTGTTTTCT.

This clonotype was recorded many times. This chain links TRBV5-1 with TRBJ2-5; D not resolved. This CDR3 region has 16 residues. Germline CDR1 and CDR2: SGHRS and YFSETQ. The V end lost 1 base, the J end lost 3 bases, and 16 bases lay between the germline ends. This chain's CDR3 is CASSLSPEPSKETQYF. CDR3 DNA sequence: TGCGCCAGCAGCTTGTCCCCTGAACCTTCTAAAGAGACCCAGTACTTC.

The sample holds a few counts of this clonotype. This chain joins TRBV28 and TRBJ2-7; 7 positions agree with TRBD2. The CDR3 is 15 residues long. Germline values: CDR1 MDHEN, CDR2 SYDVKM. The trim removed 8 bases at V and 2 bases at J, leaving 12 bases unmatched. DNA for the CDR3: TGTGCCAGCTCCTCCTCCGGGACTATACCCTACGAGCAGTACTTC. This translates into CASSSSGTIPYEQYF.